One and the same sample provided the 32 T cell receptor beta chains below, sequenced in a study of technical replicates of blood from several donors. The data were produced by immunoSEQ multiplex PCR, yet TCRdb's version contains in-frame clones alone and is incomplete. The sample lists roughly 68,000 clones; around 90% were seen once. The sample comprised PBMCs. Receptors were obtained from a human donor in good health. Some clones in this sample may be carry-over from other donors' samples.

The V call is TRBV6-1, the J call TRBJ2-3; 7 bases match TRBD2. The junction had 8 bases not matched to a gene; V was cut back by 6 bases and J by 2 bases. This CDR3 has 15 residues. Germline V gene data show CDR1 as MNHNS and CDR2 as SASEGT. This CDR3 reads CASSGWRGTTDTQYF. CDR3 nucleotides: TGTGCCAGCAGCGGGTGGCGGGGGACCACAGATACGCAGTATTTT.

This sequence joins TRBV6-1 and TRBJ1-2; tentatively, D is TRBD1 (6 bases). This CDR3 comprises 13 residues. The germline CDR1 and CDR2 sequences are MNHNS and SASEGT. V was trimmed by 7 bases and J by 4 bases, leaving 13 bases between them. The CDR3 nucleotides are TGTGCCAGCAATCGACAGGTGGCCTATGGCTACACCTTC. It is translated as CASNRQVAYGYTF.

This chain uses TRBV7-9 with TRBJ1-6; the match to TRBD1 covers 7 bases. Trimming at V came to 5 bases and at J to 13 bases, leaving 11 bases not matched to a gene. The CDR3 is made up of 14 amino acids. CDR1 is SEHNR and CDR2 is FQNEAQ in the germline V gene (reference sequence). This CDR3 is CASSLGTEEGPLHF. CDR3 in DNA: TGTGCCAGCAGCCTTGGGACAGAAGAGGGTCCCCTCCACTTT.

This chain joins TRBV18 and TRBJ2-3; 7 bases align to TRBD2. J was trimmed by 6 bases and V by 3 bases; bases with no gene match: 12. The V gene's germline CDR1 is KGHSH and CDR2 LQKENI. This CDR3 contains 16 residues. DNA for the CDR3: TGTGCCAGCTCACCGGGGCAGGCGGGGGTCCTCGATACGCAGTATTTT. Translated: CASSPGQAGVLDTQYF.

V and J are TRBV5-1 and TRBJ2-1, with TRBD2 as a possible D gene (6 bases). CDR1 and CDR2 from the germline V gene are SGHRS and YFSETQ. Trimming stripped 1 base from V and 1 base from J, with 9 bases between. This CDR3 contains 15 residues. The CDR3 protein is CASSLRGVSYNEQFF. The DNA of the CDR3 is TGCGCCAGCAGCTTGCGCGGGGTTTCCTACAATGAGCAGTTCTTC.

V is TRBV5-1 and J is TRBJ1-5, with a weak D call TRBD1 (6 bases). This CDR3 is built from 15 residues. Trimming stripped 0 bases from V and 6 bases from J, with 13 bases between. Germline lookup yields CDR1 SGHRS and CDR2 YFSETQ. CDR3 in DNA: TGCGCCAGCAGCTTGGTAGGGGGGGTCGGTCAGCCCCAGCATTTT. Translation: CASSLVGGVGQPQHF.

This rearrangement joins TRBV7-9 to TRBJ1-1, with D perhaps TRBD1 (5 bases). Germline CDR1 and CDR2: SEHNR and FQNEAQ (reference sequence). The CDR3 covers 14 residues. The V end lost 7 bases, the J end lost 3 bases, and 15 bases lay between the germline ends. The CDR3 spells CASTGGGVDTEAFF. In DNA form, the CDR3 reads TGTGCCAGCACCGGCGGAGGGGTCGACACTGAAGCTTTCTTT.

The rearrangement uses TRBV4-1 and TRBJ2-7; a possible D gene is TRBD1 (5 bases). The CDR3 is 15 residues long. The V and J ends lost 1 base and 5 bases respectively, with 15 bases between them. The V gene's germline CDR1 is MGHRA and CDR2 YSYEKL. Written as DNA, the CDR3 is TGCGCCAGCAGCCAAGGAAAGGACACGACGCACGAGCAGTACTTC. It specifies CASSQGKDTTHEQYF.

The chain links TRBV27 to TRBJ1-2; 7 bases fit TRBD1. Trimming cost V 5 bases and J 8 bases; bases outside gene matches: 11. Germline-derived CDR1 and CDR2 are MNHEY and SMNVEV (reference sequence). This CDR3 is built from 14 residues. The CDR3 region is CASSLRRGLGGYTF. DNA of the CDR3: TGTGCCAGCAGTCTCCGAAGGGGGCTCGGGGGCTACACCTTC.

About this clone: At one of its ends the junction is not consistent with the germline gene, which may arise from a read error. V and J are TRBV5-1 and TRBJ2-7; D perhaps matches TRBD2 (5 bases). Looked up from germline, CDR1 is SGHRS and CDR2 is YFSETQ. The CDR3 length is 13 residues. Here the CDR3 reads CASSLDLTYEQYF. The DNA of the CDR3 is TGCGCCAGCAGTTTGGACTTAACCTACGAGCAGTACTTC.

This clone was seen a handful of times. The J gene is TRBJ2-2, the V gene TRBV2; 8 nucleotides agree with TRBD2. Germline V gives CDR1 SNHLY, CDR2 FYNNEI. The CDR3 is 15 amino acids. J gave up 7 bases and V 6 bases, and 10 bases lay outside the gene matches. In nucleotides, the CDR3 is TGTGCCAGCAGAGACAAGCGGGAGCGGGACGGGGAGCTGTTTTTT. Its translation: CASRDKRERDGELFF.

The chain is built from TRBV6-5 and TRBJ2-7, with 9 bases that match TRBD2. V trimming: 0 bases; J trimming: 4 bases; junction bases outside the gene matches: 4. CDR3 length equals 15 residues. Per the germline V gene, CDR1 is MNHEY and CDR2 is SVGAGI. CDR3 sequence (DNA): TGTGCCAGCAGTTACTCAATAGCGGGGGCATACGAGCAGTACTTC. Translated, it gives CASSYSIAGAYEQYF.

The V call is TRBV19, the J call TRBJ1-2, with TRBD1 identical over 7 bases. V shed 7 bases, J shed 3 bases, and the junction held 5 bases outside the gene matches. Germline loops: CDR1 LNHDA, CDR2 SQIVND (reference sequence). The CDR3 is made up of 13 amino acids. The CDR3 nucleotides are TGTGCCAGTACTGGGCAGGGGGACTATGGCTACACCTTC. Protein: CASTGQGDYGYTF. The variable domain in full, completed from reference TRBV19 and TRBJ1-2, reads DGGITQSPKYLFRKEGQNVTLSCEQNLNHDAMYWYRQDPGQGLRLIYYSQIVNDFQKGDIAEGYSVSREKKESFPLTVTSAQKNPTAFYLCASTGQGDYGYTFGSGTRLTVV.

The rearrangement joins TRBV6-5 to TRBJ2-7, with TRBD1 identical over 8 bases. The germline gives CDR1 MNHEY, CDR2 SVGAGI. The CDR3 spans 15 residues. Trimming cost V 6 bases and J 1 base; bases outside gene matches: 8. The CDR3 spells CASRVAGTGSYEQYF. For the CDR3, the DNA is TGTGCCAGCAGGGTAGCCGGGACAGGATCCTACGAGCAGTACTTC.

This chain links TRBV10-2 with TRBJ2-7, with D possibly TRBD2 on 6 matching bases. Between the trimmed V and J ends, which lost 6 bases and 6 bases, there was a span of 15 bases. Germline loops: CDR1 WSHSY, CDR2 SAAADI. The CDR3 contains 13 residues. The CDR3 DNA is TGCGCCAGCAGGGCTCCGATGCGGGGCGAGCAGTACTTC. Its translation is CASRAPMRGEQYF.

CDR3 DNA sequence: TGTGCCAGCAGTTTGTCAAGGGGGGGGACAGGCGGCGACACCGGGGAGCTGTTTTTT. It yields the protein CASSLSRGGTGGDTGELFF. V gene TRBV2 combines with J gene TRBJ2-2; D is perhaps TRBD1 (8 bases). V dropped 5 bases and J dropped 3 bases, with 25 bases sitting between them. The CDR3 has 19 amino acids. Germline V gene sequence: CDR1 SNHLY, CDR2 FYNNEI.

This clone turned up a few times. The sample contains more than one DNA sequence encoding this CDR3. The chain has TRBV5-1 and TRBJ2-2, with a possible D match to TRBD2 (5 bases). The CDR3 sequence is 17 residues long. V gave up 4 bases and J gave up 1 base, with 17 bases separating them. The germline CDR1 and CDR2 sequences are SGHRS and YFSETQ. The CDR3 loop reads CASSQKRTGGNTGELFF. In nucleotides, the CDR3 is TGCGCCAGCAGCCAAAAAAGGACCGGAGGGAACACCGGGGAGCTGTTTTTT.

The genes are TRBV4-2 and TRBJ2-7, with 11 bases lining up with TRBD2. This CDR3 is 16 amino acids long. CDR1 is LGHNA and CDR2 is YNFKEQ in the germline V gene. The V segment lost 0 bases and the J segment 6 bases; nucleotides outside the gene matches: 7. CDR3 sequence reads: CASSQDVAGGQGEQYF. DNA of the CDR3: TGTGCCAGCAGCCAAGATGTAGCGGGAGGGCAGGGCGAGCAGTACTTC.

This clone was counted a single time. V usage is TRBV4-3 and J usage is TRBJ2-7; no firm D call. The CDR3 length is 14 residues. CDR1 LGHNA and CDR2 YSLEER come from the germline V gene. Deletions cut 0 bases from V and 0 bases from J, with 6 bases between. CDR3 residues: CASSQEVSSYEQYF. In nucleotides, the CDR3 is TGCGCCAGCAGCCAAGAAGTCAGCTCCTACGAGCAGTACTTC.

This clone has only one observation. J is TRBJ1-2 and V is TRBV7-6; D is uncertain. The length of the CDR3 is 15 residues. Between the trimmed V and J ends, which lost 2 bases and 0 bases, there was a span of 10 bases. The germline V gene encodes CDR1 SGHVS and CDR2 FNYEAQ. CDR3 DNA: TGTGCCAGCAGCTTACAGAAAAATGCTAACTATGGCTACACCTTC. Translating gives CASSLQKNANYGYTF.

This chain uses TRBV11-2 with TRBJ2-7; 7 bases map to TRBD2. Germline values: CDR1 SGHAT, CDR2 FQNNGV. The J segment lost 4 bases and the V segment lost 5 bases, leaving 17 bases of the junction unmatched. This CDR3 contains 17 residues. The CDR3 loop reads CASSIPLMGLKKYEQYF. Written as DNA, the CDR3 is TGTGCCAGCAGCATCCCCCTTATGGGACTAAAAAAGTACGAGCAGTACTTC.

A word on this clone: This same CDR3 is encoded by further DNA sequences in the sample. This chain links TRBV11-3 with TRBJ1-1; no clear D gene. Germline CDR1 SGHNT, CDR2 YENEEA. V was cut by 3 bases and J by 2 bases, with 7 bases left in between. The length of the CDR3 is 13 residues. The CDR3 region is CASSLGENTEAFF. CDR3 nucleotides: TGTGCCAGCAGCTTGGGAGAAAACACTGAAGCTTTCTTT.

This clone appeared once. Written as DNA, the CDR3 is TGTGCCAGCAGTGATTCACTTGGGGCCGTAGATACGCAGTATTTT. Protein: CASSDSLGAVDTQYF. The V gene is TRBV6-4, the J gene TRBJ2-3, with D possibly matching TRBD1 (5 bases). Trimming removed 3 bases at V and 5 bases at J, with 15 bases between. Germline-derived CDR1 and CDR2 are MRHNA and SNTAGT. This CDR3 is built from 15 residues.

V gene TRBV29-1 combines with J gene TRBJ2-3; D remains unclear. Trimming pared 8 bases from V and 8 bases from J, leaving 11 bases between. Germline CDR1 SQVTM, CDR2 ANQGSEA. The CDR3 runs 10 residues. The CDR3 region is CSCVSITQYF. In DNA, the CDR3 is TGCAGCTGTGTTAGCATTACGCAGTATTTT.

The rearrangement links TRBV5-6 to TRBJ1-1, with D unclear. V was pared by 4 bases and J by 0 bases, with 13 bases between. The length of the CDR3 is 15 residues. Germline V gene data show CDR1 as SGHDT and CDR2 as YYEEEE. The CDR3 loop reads CASSLPTSVNTEAFF. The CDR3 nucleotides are TGTGCCAGCAGCCTACCGACATCCGTGAACACTGAAGCTTTCTTT.

The CDR3 protein is CASSLGTGALNEQYF. The CDR3 DNA reads as TGTGCCAGCTCACTAGGGACAGGGGCACTGAACGAGCAGTACTTC. J is TRBJ2-7 and V is TRBV18, with 10 bases fitting TRBD1. The CDR3 spans 15 residues. J was trimmed by 5 bases and V by 4 bases; bases with no gene match: 8. Germline V CDR1 and CDR2: KGHSH, LQKENI.

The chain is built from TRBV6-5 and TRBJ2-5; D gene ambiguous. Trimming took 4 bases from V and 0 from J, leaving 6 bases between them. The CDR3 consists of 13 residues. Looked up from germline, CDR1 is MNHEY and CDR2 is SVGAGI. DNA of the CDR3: TGTGCCAGCAGTTCCCACAACCAAGAGACCCAGTACTTC. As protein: CASSSHNQETQYF.

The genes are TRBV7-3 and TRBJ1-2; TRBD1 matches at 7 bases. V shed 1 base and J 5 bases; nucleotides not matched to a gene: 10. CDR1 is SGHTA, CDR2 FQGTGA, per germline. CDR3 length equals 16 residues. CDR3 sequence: CASSLSGRGTDYGYTF. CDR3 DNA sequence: TGTGCCAGCAGCTTAAGTGGCAGGGGGACTGATTATGGCTACACCTTC.

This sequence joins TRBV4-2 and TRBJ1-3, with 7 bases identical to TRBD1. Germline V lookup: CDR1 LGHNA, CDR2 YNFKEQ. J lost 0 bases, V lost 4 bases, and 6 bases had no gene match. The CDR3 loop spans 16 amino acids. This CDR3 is CASSPWDSSSGNTIYF. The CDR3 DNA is TGTGCCAGCAGCCCTTGGGACAGTTCCTCTGGAAACACCATATATTTT.

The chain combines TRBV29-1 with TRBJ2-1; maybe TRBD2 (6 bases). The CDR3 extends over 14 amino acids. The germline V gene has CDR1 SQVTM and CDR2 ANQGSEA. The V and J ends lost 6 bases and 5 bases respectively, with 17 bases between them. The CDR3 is CSVYRSLANNEQFF. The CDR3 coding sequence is TGCAGCGTATATCGTAGCCTAGCGAACAATGAGCAGTTCTTC.

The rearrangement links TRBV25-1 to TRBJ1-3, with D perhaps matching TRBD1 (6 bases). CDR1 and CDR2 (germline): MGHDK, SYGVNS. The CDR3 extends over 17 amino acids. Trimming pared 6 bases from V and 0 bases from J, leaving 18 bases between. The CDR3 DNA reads TGTGCCAGCAGCAGACAGTGGAGGGGGGGCTCTGGAAACACCATATATTTT. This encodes CASSRQWRGGSGNTIYF.

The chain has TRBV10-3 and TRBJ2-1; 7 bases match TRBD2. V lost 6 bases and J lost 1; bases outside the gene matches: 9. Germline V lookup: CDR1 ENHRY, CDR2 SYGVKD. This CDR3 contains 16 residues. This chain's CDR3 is CAISGTGGTSYNEQFF. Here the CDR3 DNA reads TGTGCCATCAGCGGTACCGGGGGGACTTCCTACAATGAGCAGTTCTTC.